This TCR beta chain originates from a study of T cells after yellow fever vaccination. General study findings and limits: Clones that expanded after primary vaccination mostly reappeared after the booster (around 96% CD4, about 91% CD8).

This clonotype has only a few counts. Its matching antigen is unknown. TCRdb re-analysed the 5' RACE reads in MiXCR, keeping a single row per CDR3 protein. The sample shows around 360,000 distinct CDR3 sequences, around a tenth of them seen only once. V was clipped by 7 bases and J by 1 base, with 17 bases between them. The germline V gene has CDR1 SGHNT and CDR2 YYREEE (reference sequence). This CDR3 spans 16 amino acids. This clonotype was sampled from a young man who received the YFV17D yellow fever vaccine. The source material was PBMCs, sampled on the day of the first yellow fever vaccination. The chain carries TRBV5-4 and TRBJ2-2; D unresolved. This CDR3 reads CASSIEGHKNTGELFF. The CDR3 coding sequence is TGTGCCAGCTCTATCGAAGGGCATAAGAACACCGGGGAGCTGTTTTTT.